A selection of T cell receptor beta chains follows, all from one sample in a study of early T cells in non-severe SARS-CoV-2 infection. TCRdb re-analysed the 5' RACE reads in MiXCR, keeping a single row per CDR3 protein. The sample records some 61,000 distinct CDR3 sequences, 9.3% being singletons. Sequenced: whole blood. The receptors originated from an adult who was a healthcare worker with PCR-confirmed SARS-CoV-2 infection or an uninfected control (not recorded which). The CDR3 runs from the conserved cysteine through the conserved F or W. Each record gives: CDR3 protein, V gene.

CDR3: CASSASPSGNTIYF
V: TRBV28

CDR3: CASSFFNQPQHF
V: TRBV5-4

CDR3: CASSQGERRVGNTIYF
V: TRBV4-1

CDR3: CASSQERLISGNTIYF
V: TRBV4-2

CDR3: CASSDRQDYNYGYTF
V: TRBV9

CDR3: CSVTGTGMTGELFF
V: TRBV29-1

CDR3: CASRRHLQSGGPITDTQYF
V: TRBV6-2/TRBV6-3

CDR3: CSARDLPGGGNGYTF
V: TRBV20-1

CDR3: CSASALADYEQYF
V: TRBV20-1

CDR3: CASSSAYEQYF
V: TRBV3-1

CDR3: CSASSGGVYEQYF
V: TRBV20-1

CDR3: CSATPAEGAQETQYF
V: TRBV20-1

CDR3: CATGGGYGYTF
V: TRBV19

CDR3: CAISVIAGDVNNEQFF
V: TRBV10-3

CDR3: CASSLRLFNEQFF
V: TRBV27

CDR3: CASSVGLNNEQFF
V: TRBV3-1

CDR3: CASSRRPGGAYEQYF
V: TRBV3-1

CDR3: CASSSDREKKFF
V: TRBV7-2

CDR3: CASTNRGGYNEQFF
V: TRBV12-3/TRBV12-4

CDR3: CASSSGLSGGEKLFF
V: TRBV7-9

CDR3: CASREPLAGSTEAFF
V: TRBV10-2

CDR3: CASRLRGQNTDTQYF
V: TRBV2

CDR3: CASTTTQGSGELFF
V: TRBV21-1

CDR3: CASSFRRNEKLFF
V: TRBV27

CDR3: CASSIIPSGVGQPQHF
V: TRBV19

CDR3: CASSLSPRTGELFF
V: TRBV27

CDR3: CASSLQAGGPGEQFF
V: TRBV7-2

CDR3: CASSQDPGTAYEQYF
V: TRBV4-1

CDR3: CAWGKNTGFYGYTF
V: TRBV30

CDR3: CASSLEAGFQETQYF
V: TRBV7-6

CDR3: CATGGDTEAFF
V: TRBV30

CDR3: CASRQGNPEAFF
V: TRBV13

CDR3: CSVDRGRGTEAFF
V: TRBV29-1

CDR3: CASSPGQGNFLSSYNSPLHF
V: TRBV5-1

CDR3: CASSEAREAFF
V: TRBV2

CDR3: CASTSYSSYNEQFF
V: TRBV3-1

CDR3: CSADREIYNEQFF
V: TRBV20-1

CDR3: CASSLAGGQEQFF
V: TRBV12-3/TRBV12-4

CDR3: CAGSEGANNEQFF
V: TRBV7-9

CDR3: CASSLVRGRNTEAFF
V: TRBV11-2

CDR3: CASSPLGVTDTQYF
V: TRBV7-9

CDR3: CASSQSYQETQYF
V: TRBV19

CDR3: CASSGQGRNTIYF
V: TRBV6-1

CDR3: CASSLPSRGVAETQYF
V: TRBV25-1

CDR3: CASSPEQNYGYTF
V: TRBV18

CDR3: CASSFRTGGLQETQYF
V: TRBV5-1

CDR3: CASSLINTNTGELFF
V: TRBV7-8

CDR3: CASRGERTDTQYF
V: TRBV6-1

CDR3: CASSPSLDGGYTF
V: TRBV19

CDR3: CSVAQAGADTQYF
V: TRBV29-1